Listed here is a single T cell receptor beta chain. Its antigen is unidentified. TCR templates, about 97,000 per sample, were assayed. Sequencing used immunoSEQ multiplex PCR; TCRdb keeps in-frame clones, though not all of them. This sample has about 98,000 clones, with 90% to 95% found just once. The sample originates from a study of siplizumab effects on memory and regulatory T cells. The germline gives CDR1 KGHSH, CDR2 LQKENI. This CDR3 has 14 amino acids. Losses at the gene ends were 4 bases for V and 4 bases for J; bases not matched to a gene: 4. General observations from the study: Siplizumab cultures yielded proliferating Tregs whose suppressive function was not confirmed.

The sequencing sample was made of CD4+ T cells sorted from blood. The V and J genes are TRBV18 and TRBJ2-5, with 9 positions matching TRBD1. The source is a human donor in good health. The CDR3 region has the DNA TGTGCCAGCTCACAACAGGGGGCGGGAGAGACCCAGTACTTC. The encoded protein is CASSQQGAGETQYF.